Each of the 28 T cell receptor beta chains below was sequenced from the same sample in a study of shared clonotypes between healthy human individuals. The data were produced by immunoSEQ multiplex PCR, yet TCRdb's version contains in-frame clones alone and is incomplete. This repertoire shows fewer than 650,000 clones, 60% to 85% found once; its top ten account for over 10%. Sequenced input: PBMCs. The source is a woman in her forties in good health. Some clones in this sample may be carry-over from other donors' samples.

V and J are TRBV4-3 and TRBJ2-1; D is possibly TRBD2 (6 bases). The V gene lost 4 bases and the J gene lost 3 bases, with 10 bases spanning the gap. Per germline, CDR1 LGHNA and CDR2 YSLEER. The CDR3 sequence is 14 residues long. This CDR3 is CASSPFSGYNEQFF. The CDR3 DNA is TGCGCCAGCAGCCCTTTTAGCGGCTACAATGAGCAGTTCTTC.

This clone has a single count. The V gene is TRBV30, the J gene TRBJ2-3; 7 bases agree with TRBD2. The germline V gene has CDR1 GTSNPN and CDR2 SVGIG (reference sequence). The ends lost 1 base at V and 4 bases at J; junction bases unmatched: 11. The CDR3 spans 16 residues. CDR3 DNA sequence: TGTGCCTGGAGTGCCTCGGTTGCGGGAGTCGCAGATACGCAGTATTTT. It encodes CAWSASVAGVADTQYF.

The chain has TRBV10-3 and TRBJ1-1; TRBD1 matches at 8 bases. This CDR3 comprises 14 residues. Germline values: CDR1 ENHRY, CDR2 SYGVKD. V lost 3 bases and J lost 3; bases outside the gene matches: 3. This CDR3 is CAISEQGGDTEAFF. The CDR3 coding sequence is TGTGCCATCAGTGAACAGGGGGGGGACACTGAAGCTTTCTTT.

The chain recombines TRBV29-1 with TRBJ2-3; tentative D call: TRBD2 (5 bases). Trimming took 6 bases from V and 0 from J, leaving 22 bases between them. The CDR3 is made up of 17 amino acids. From germline, CDR1 is SQVTM and CDR2 ANQGSEA. Here the CDR3 DNA reads TGCAGCGTCGGGCTGGGGTCCGCGCGGACTAGCACAGATACGCAGTATTTT. It translates to CSVGLGSARTSTDTQYF.

The chain has TRBV27 and TRBJ2-3; 9 nucleotides align to TRBD1. CDR1 is MNHEY and CDR2 is SMNVEV in the germline V gene (reference sequence). After removal of 5 bases from V and 7 bases from J, the junction contained 7 bases not matched to a gene. The CDR3 is 14 residues long. CDR3 sequence (DNA): TGTGCCAGCAGTCCGGGACAGGGTAGGAATACGCAGTATTTT. This sequence encodes CASSPGQGRNTQYF.

This clone turned up a few times. The chain joins TRBV5-1 to TRBJ2-1, with TRBD2 matching over 11 bases. This CDR3 is 15 amino acids long. CDR1 is SGHRS and CDR2 is YFSETQ in the germline V gene. With V trimmed by 5 bases and J by 4 bases, 5 bases remained unmatched. The CDR3 bases are TGCGCCAGCAGTCAGACTAGCGGGGAATACAATGAGCAGTTCTTC. Translated: CASSQTSGEYNEQFF.

The V gene is TRBV5-1, the J gene TRBJ1-4; perhaps TRBD1 as D (5 bases). Germline assignment: CDR1 SGHRS and CDR2 YFSETQ. The CDR3 runs to 15 residues. Trimming shortened V by 4 bases and J by 0 bases, and 10 bases separated the two germline ends. CDR3 residues: CASSLGDATNEKLFF. The CDR3 DNA reads as TGCGCCAGCAGCCTGGGGGATGCAACTAATGAAAAACTGTTTTTT.

V gene TRBV28 combines with J gene TRBJ2-5; 7 bases agree with TRBD2. J lost 2 bases, V lost 5 bases, and 5 bases had no gene match. The CDR3 length is 14 residues. Germline assignment: CDR1 MDHEN and CDR2 SYDVKM. CDR3 DNA sequence: TGTGCCAGCAGTGGTTGGGAGGGTCAAGAGACCCAGTACTTC. This sequence encodes CASSGWEGQETQYF.

As to this clone: A much larger clone lies a single base off, so this may be a read error. Within the sample, other DNA sequences also encode this same CDR3. The chain carries TRBV29-1 and TRBJ1-1; no reliable D call. Trimming shortened V by 7 bases and J by 4 bases, and 13 bases separated the two germline ends. Germline loops: CDR1 SQVTM, CDR2 ANQGSEA. The CDR3 covers 12 residues. Here the CDR3 reads CSAEQETTEAFF. The CDR3 coding sequence is TGCAGCGCCGAGCAGGAGACCACTGAAGCTTTCTTT.

This chain uses TRBV28 with TRBJ1-5; TRBD1 is a possible D gene (5 bases). Trimming removed 4 bases at V and 7 bases at J, with 11 bases between. Germline V lookup: CDR1 MDHEN, CDR2 SYDVKM. CDR3 length equals 13 residues. CDR3 sequence: CASSSKGDQPQHF. CDR3 DNA: TGTGCCAGCAGTTCGAAAGGGGACCAGCCCCAGCATTTT.

This chain joins TRBV4-2 and TRBJ2-1; D is perhaps TRBD2 (5 bases). Trimming took 0 bases from V and 3 from J, leaving 12 bases between them. Per germline, CDR1 LGHNA and CDR2 YNFKEQ. This CDR3 is 16 amino acids long. The DNA for the CDR3 is TGTGCCAGCAGCCAAGAAAGCGGAGCCGGCTACAATGAGCAGTTCTTC. It encodes CASSQESGAGYNEQFF.

There are a few counts of this clone. Other nucleotide sequences from this sample produce the same CDR3. The V gene is TRBV7-2, the J gene TRBJ1-1; tentative D call: TRBD1 (5 bases). Germline loops: CDR1 SGHTA, CDR2 FQGNSA. Trimming pared 5 bases from V and 1 base from J, leaving 11 bases between. There are 14 residues in the CDR3. CDR3 region: CASSPGTANTEAFF. The CDR3 DNA reads as TGTGCCAGCAGCCCCGGGACGGCGAACACTGAAGCTTTCTTT.

Written as DNA, the CDR3 is TGTGCCATCAGGGCGACTAGCGGGAGGTATACGCAGTATTTT. This translates into CAIRATSGRYTQYF. The rearrangement links TRBV2 to TRBJ2-3; TRBD2 matches at 13 bases. V dropped 10 bases and J dropped 7; count of bases not matched to a gene: 8. CDR3 length: 14 residues. CDR1 is SNHLY and CDR2 is FYNNEI in the germline V gene.

V is TRBV28 and J is TRBJ2-6; no definite D call. Trimming took 6 bases from V and 0 from J, leaving 6 bases between them. The CDR3 consists of 14 residues. Germline V lookup: CDR1 MDHEN, CDR2 SYDVKM. The CDR3 reads CASRPHSGANVLTF. Here the CDR3 DNA reads TGTGCCAGCAGGCCGCACTCTGGGGCCAACGTCCTGACTTTC.

In DNA, the CDR3 is TGCGCCAGCAGCTTGGATTGGGGTGATGAGCAGTTCTTC. Translated: CASSLDWGDEQFF. V gene TRBV5-1 combines with J gene TRBJ2-1, with D unclear. Between the trimmed V and J ends, which lost 0 bases and 8 bases, there was a span of 9 bases. CDR1 is SGHRS, CDR2 YFSETQ, per germline. The CDR3 is 13 amino acids.

This clone is a singleton in its sample. The gene calls are TRBV27 and TRBJ2-7, with D perhaps TRBD2 (6 bases). With 5 bases removed from V and 4 bases from J, the gap between germline ends came to 21 bases. This CDR3 is 16 amino acids long. The germline gives CDR1 MNHEY, CDR2 SMNVEV (reference sequence). This CDR3 reads CASSPLLREVFYEQYF. The CDR3 DNA is TGTGCCAGCAGTCCCTTGTTGCGGGAAGTCTTTTACGAGCAGTACTTC.

The chain has TRBV6-6 and TRBJ2-1, with 9 positions matching TRBD2. Trimming took 6 bases from V and 9 from J; bases not matched to a gene: 6. The CDR3 contains 13 residues. The V gene's germline CDR1 is MNHNY and CDR2 SVGAGI (reference sequence). The CDR3 DNA is TGTGCCAGCAGAGAGGGGACTAGCTTTGAGCAGTTCTTC. It specifies CASREGTSFEQFF.

This chain joins TRBV30 and TRBJ1-6; TRBD1 agrees at 11 bases. Germline lookup yields CDR1 GTSNPN and CDR2 SVGIG (reference sequence). Losses at the gene ends were 2 bases for V and 10 bases for J; bases not matched to a gene: 4. CDR3 size: 14 residues. The CDR3 nucleotides are TGTGCCTGGAGTCGGACAGGGGGCAGGTCACCCCTCCACTTT. Translation: CAWSRTGGRSPLHF.

The chain uses TRBV10-2 and TRBJ2-5; D is possibly TRBD1 (8 bases). From germline, CDR1 is WSHSY and CDR2 SAAADI. V was pared by 8 bases and J by 1 base, with 14 bases between. The CDR3 contains 14 residues. CDR3 region: CASANRGGQETQYF. For the CDR3, the DNA is TGCGCCAGCGCGAACAGGGGGGGCCAAGAGACCCAGTACTTC.

The J gene is TRBJ2-7, the V gene TRBV9; TRBD1 matches at 10 bases. J was trimmed by 7 bases and V by 4 bases; bases with no gene match: 11. The germline V gene encodes CDR1 SGDLS and CDR2 YYNGEE. There are 15 residues in the CDR3. For the CDR3, the DNA is TGTGCCAGCAGCTCGGACAGGGGGAAGTATGGTGAGCAGTACTTC. Encoded protein: CASSSDRGKYGEQYF.

The chain couples TRBV5-1 to TRBJ2-7, with D perhaps matching TRBD1 (7 bases). CDR3 size: 14 residues. Trimming left V 4 bases short and J 6 bases short, with 17 bases between. Germline CDR1 reads SGHRS; CDR2 reads YFSETQ. The CDR3 nucleotides read TGCGCCAGCAGCCCCGGACAGGCGGAGGGCGAGCAGTACTTC. It translates to CASSPGQAEGEQYF.

This clone was recorded many times. This chain connects TRBV18 to TRBJ1-5; 9 bases are a match to TRBD1. V shed 2 bases and J 8 bases; nucleotides not matched to a gene: 4. This CDR3 region has 14 residues. Germline assignment: CDR1 KGHSH and CDR2 LQKENI. Here the CDR3 reads CASSPGQGFEPQHF. For the CDR3, the DNA is TGTGCCAGCTCACCAGGACAGGGGTTTGAGCCCCAGCATTTT.

The genes are TRBV27 and TRBJ2-1, with 8 bases matching TRBD2. The CDR3 totals 13 residues. The germline CDR1 and CDR2 sequences are MNHEY and SMNVEV (reference sequence). The trim removed 5 bases at V and 14 bases at J, leaving 11 bases unmatched. The CDR3 DNA sequence: TGTGCCAGCAGTACACCCGGGACTAGGATGGAGTTCTTC. It codes for CASSTPGTRMEFF.

The chain is built from TRBV11-3 and TRBJ2-1; 9 nucleotides agree with TRBD2. Germline CDR1 reads SGHNT; CDR2 reads YENEEA. Germline trimming cut 5 bases from V and 4 bases from J; bases unmatched to any gene: 9. This CDR3 comprises 16 residues. CDR3 amino acids: CASSVAGVNGYNEQFF. The CDR3, as DNA: TGTGCCAGCAGCGTAGCGGGAGTGAATGGGTACAATGAGCAGTTCTTC.

The J gene is TRBJ1-1, the V gene TRBV19; the D is unclear. Trimming removed 4 bases from V and 6 bases from J, with 24 bases in between. The CDR3 loop spans 17 amino acids. CDR1 and CDR2 from the germline V gene are LNHDA and SQIVND (reference sequence). The CDR3 spells CASSTQPRKARSAEAFF. The CDR3 bases are TGTGCCAGTAGTACCCAACCAAGGAAGGCTAGAAGCGCTGAAGCTTTCTTT.

The chain combines TRBV18 with TRBJ2-6; 8 bases match TRBD1. This CDR3 region has 16 residues. V lost 4 bases, J lost 1 base, and 3 bases stayed unmatched. Germline V gene lookup returns CDR1 KGHSH and CDR2 LQKENI. The CDR3 spells CASSLDRVSGANVLTF. The DNA for the CDR3 is TGTGCCAGCTCACTGGACAGGGTATCTGGGGCCAACGTCCTGACTTTC.

As regards this clone: This may arise from a read error, as a much more abundant clone is one base away. The DNA for the CDR3 is TGTGCCAGTAGTGACCCGGGACGCCGCGGCAGGGACGAGCAGTACTTC. Its protein product is CASSDPGRRGRDEQYF. This chain uses TRBV19 with TRBJ2-5; D is tentatively TRBD1 or TRBD2 (5 bases each). The J call may be wrong; the DNA end is better matched by TRBJ2-7. Germline CDR1 is LNHDA and CDR2 is SQIVND (reference sequence). This CDR3 is built from 16 residues.

The chain uses TRBV27 and TRBJ2-7; 10 positions agree with TRBD1. This CDR3 comprises 15 residues. The V and J ends lost 2 bases and 5 bases, in that order; junction bases with no gene match: 6. Germline CDR1 is MNHEY and CDR2 is SMNVEV (reference sequence). As DNA, the CDR3 is TGTGCCAGCAGTTTAAGACAGGGGGCGCTGAACGAGCAGTACTTC. Residues: CASSLRQGALNEQYF.